Listed below are T cell receptor beta chains from one sample, sequenced in a study of cytomegalovirus exposure and HLA in healthy donors. Libraries were prepared by immunoSEQ multiplex PCR; TCRdb keeps only in-frame clonotypes and omits some of them. This repertoire shows 210,000 or so clones, about 89% found once; its top ten account for around 1.4%. The specimen sequenced was PBMCs. Every receptor here comes from a man in his thirties or forties in good health and CMV-seronegative. Both conserved end residues are part of each CDR3. D genes are given only for firm matches. Size tells how often a clone was seen (once, few, many) or the class of an expanded clone, and some rows leave it out.

D gene: NA
clone size: NA
V gene: TRBV6-5
J gene: TRBJ1-1
CDR3 DNA: TGTGCCAGCAGCCTAGAGGCCACTGAAGCTTTCTTT
CDR3 protein: CASSLEATEAFF

D gene: NA
clone size: NA
V gene: TRBV27
J gene: TRBJ1-4
CDR3 DNA: TGTGCCAGCACCCTAGCGAGAGGAGAAAAACTGTTTTTT
CDR3 protein: CASTLARGEKLFF

D gene: TRBD2
clone size: once
V gene: TRBV9
J gene: TRBJ2-1
CDR3 DNA: TGTGCCAGCAGCGCGACTAGCGGCAATGAGCAGTTCTTC
CDR3 protein: CASSATSGNEQFF

D gene: TRBD1
clone size: NA
V gene: TRBV10-2
J gene: TRBJ2-7
CDR3 DNA: TGCGCCAGCGCGGGACAGGTCATCGGCGAGCAGTACTTC
CDR3 protein: CASAGQVIGEQYF

D gene: TRBD1
clone size: NA
V gene: TRBV4-3
J gene: TRBJ2-7
CDR3 DNA: TGCGCCAGCAGCCAACTACGACAGGGGCGCTACGAGCAGTACTTC
CDR3 protein: CASSQLRQGRYEQYF

D gene: TRBD1
clone size: NA
V gene: TRBV6-1
J gene: TRBJ2-7
CDR3 DNA: TGTGCCAGCACGCTGGCGGGACAGGGGGCAATCGAGCAGTACTTC
CDR3 protein: CASTLAGQGAIEQYF

D gene: NA
clone size: NA
V gene: TRBV7-9
J gene: TRBJ1-3
CDR3 DNA: TGTGCCAGCAGCTTATATGGACACCCCGGAGGAAACACCATATATTTT
CDR3 protein: CASSLYGHPGGNTIYF

D gene: NA
clone size: NA
V gene: TRBV5-6
J gene: TRBJ1-2
CDR3 DNA: TGTGCCAGCAGCTCACCAACCCTTACCCGCCAGGGCGGCTATGGCTACACCTTC
CDR3 protein: CASSSPTLTRQGGYGYTF

D gene: TRBD1
clone size: once
V gene: TRBV30
J gene: TRBJ1-2
CDR3 DNA: TGTGCCTGGAGTATTCGGACAGGGGGCTACACCTTC
CDR3 protein: CAWSIRTGGYTF

D gene: NA
clone size: NA
V gene: TRBV29-1
J gene: TRBJ2-7
CDR3 DNA: TGCAGCGTTCGACAGTCCTACGAGCAGTACTTC
CDR3 protein: CSVRQSYEQYF

D gene: NA
clone size: once
V gene: TRBV7-6
J gene: TRBJ1-1
CDR3 DNA: TGTGCCAGCCGCGGGGGGGACGGGACTGAAGCTTTCTTT
CDR3 protein: CASRGGDGTEAFF

D gene: TRBD1
clone size: NA
V gene: TRBV6-6
J gene: TRBJ1-5
CDR3 DNA: TGTGCCAGCAGTCAAACCGGGACAGGGGAACAGCCCCAGCATTTT
CDR3 protein: CASSQTGTGEQPQHF

D gene: NA
clone size: medium-sized
V gene: TRBV7-2
J gene: TRBJ2-2
CDR3 DNA: TGTGCCAGCAGCTTAGGAGTGGCCGGGGGGGAGCTGTTTTTT
CDR3 protein: CASSLGVAGGELFF

D gene: NA
clone size: NA
V gene: TRBV7-7
J gene: TRBJ2-2
CDR3 DNA: TGTGCTAGCAGCTTGGAGGCGAACACCGGGGAGCTGTTTTTT
CDR3 protein: CASSLEANTGELFF

D gene: NA
clone size: once
V gene: TRBV19
J gene: TRBJ1-1
CDR3 DNA: TGTGCCAGTAGTACACGTTCTAGTGAAGCTTTCTTT
CDR3 protein: CASSTRSSEAFF

D gene: NA
clone size: NA
V gene: TRBV7-9
J gene: TRBJ2-7
CDR3 DNA: TGTGCCAGCAGCTTAGGGGGGGAGGCCTACGAGCAGTACTTC
CDR3 protein: CASSLGGEAYEQYF

D gene: NA
clone size: NA
V gene: TRBV28
J gene: TRBJ1-2
CDR3 DNA: TGTGCCAGTTCGGCGGGACTTCGCCTATCAGGCTACACCTTC
CDR3 protein: CASSAGLRLSGYTF

D gene: NA
clone size: NA
V gene: TRBV7-6
J gene: TRBJ2-3
CDR3 DNA: TGTGCCAGCAGCTTAATACTTAAAGATACGCAGTATTTT
CDR3 protein: CASSLILKDTQYF

D gene: NA
clone size: NA
V gene: TRBV18
J gene: TRBJ2-7
CDR3 DNA: TGTGCCAGCTCGCCCGGGGGGCACGAGCAGTACTTC
CDR3 protein: CASSPGGHEQYF

D gene: NA
clone size: NA
V gene: TRBV7-2
J gene: TRBJ1-3
CDR3 DNA: TGTGCCAGCAGCCCTAACCCCTCCGGGGACAATGGAAACACCATATATTTT
CDR3 protein: CASSPNPSGDNGNTIYF

D gene: NA
clone size: NA
V gene: TRBV4-2
J gene: TRBJ2-7
CDR3 DNA: TGTGCCAGCAGCCCCGAAAGGAGCTACGAGCAGTACTTC
CDR3 protein: CASSPERSYEQYF

D gene: TRBD2
clone size: NA
V gene: TRBV28
J gene: TRBJ2-7
CDR3 DNA: TGTGCCAGCAGGGGGGGGACGGCGACCTACGAGCAGTACTTC
CDR3 protein: CASRGGTATYEQYF

D gene: TRBD2
clone size: NA
V gene: TRBV7-8
J gene: TRBJ2-1
CDR3 DNA: TGTGCCAGCAGCTTAGTATATCTAGCGGGAGGTCGAAGCTCCTACAATGAGCAGTTCTTC
CDR3 protein: CASSLVYLAGGRSSYNEQFF

D gene: NA
clone size: NA
V gene: TRBV7-2
J gene: TRBJ1-2
CDR3 DNA: TGTGCCAGCACGTTCGAGATAGTGGATGGCTACACCTTC
CDR3 protein: CASTFEIVDGYTF

D gene: NA
clone size: NA
V gene: TRBV7-9
J gene: TRBJ2-3
CDR3 DNA: TGTGCCAGCAGCTTATTCGGGGGCACAGATACGCAGTATTTT
CDR3 protein: CASSLFGGTDTQYF

D gene: TRBD1
clone size: NA
V gene: TRBV7-6
J gene: TRBJ1-2
CDR3 DNA: TGTGCCAGCAGCCGGACCAACTTGGGGGTACAGGGGGACTATGGCTACACCTTC
CDR3 protein: CASSRTNLGVQGDYGYTF

D gene: TRBD2
clone size: NA
V gene: TRBV7-2
J gene: TRBJ2-5
CDR3 DNA: TGTGCCAGCCGCCTACGACTAGCGGGGCAAGAGACCCAGTACTTC
CDR3 protein: CASRLRLAGQETQYF

D gene: TRBD1
clone size: NA
V gene: TRBV29-1
J gene: TRBJ1-2
CDR3 DNA: TGCAGCGTTGAAGGAATTAGGGGGCCAGCTGTGAGCTACACCTTC
CDR3 protein: CSVEGIRGPAVSYTF

D gene: TRBD2
clone size: NA
V gene: TRBV27
J gene: TRBJ2-5
CDR3 DNA: TGTGCCAGCAGTCCCCGACTAGCGGGAGGGCCTGAGACCCAGTACTTC
CDR3 protein: CASSPRLAGGPETQYF

D gene: TRBD1
clone size: NA
V gene: TRBV27
J gene: TRBJ2-7
CDR3 DNA: TGTGCCAGCTCTTTAAAGGGACAGGAACGGCGCGAGCAGTACTTC
CDR3 protein: CASSLKGQERREQYF

D gene: NA
clone size: NA
V gene: TRBV5-6
J gene: TRBJ2-1
CDR3 DNA: TGTGCCAGCAGCCCCTTGGAGGACAATGAGCAGTTCTTC
CDR3 protein: CASSPLEDNEQFF

D gene: NA
clone size: NA
V gene: TRBV6-4
J gene: TRBJ1-2
CDR3 DNA: TGTGCCAGCAGGAGGGACACGACGGAGGGCTACACCTTC
CDR3 protein: CASRRDTTEGYTF

D gene: TRBD1
clone size: NA
V gene: TRBV7-2
J gene: TRBJ1-6
CDR3 DNA: TGTGCCAGCAGCAGGACAGGGACCTATAATTCACCCCTCCACTTT
CDR3 protein: CASSRTGTYNSPLHF

D gene: NA
clone size: NA
V gene: TRBV19
J gene: TRBJ2-3
CDR3 DNA: TGTGCCAGTAGTATCCGAGGAACAGATACGCAGTATTTT
CDR3 protein: CASSIRGTDTQYF

D gene: TRBD1
clone size: NA
V gene: TRBV27
J gene: TRBJ1-2
CDR3 DNA: TGTGCCAGCAGTTTTGACAGGGCAACGGGGTCCGATGGCTACACCTTC
CDR3 protein: CASSFDRATGSDGYTF

D gene: TRBD2
clone size: once
V gene: TRBV11-2
J gene: TRBJ2-1
CDR3 DNA: TGTGCCAGCAGCTTAGGGCCTAGCGGGGGGGCGGATGAGCAGTTCTTC
CDR3 protein: CASSLGPSGGADEQFF

D gene: NA
clone size: NA
V gene: TRBV9
J gene: TRBJ2-3
CDR3 DNA: TGTGCCAGCAGCCCCCGCCAGGGGGTATGGGGGGCGGGGACAGATACGCAGTATTTT
CDR3 protein: CASSPRQGVWGAGTDTQYF

D gene: TRBD2
clone size: NA
V gene: TRBV4-1
J gene: TRBJ2-7
CDR3 DNA: TGCGCCAGCAGCCAAGGAGCTCGGGGGGCCTACGAGCAGTACTTC
CDR3 protein: CASSQGARGAYEQYF

D gene: TRBD1
clone size: NA
V gene: TRBV19
J gene: TRBJ2-7
CDR3 DNA: TGTGCCAGTAGTATCCGAGACAGGGGTTACGAGCAGTACTTC
CDR3 protein: CASSIRDRGYEQYF

D gene: TRBD1
clone size: NA
V gene: TRBV6-1
J gene: TRBJ2-1
CDR3 DNA: TGTGCCAGCAGTGTTCCCCGGGACAGGGACGGGTTCTTC
CDR3 protein: CASSVPRDRDGFF

D gene: TRBD2
clone size: NA
V gene: TRBV11-3
J gene: TRBJ2-1
CDR3 DNA: TGTGCCAGCAGCCTTCAAAGCGGGAGATTTTATGAGCAGTTCTTC
CDR3 protein: CASSLQSGRFYEQFF

D gene: TRBD1
clone size: NA
V gene: TRBV5-6
J gene: TRBJ1-6
CDR3 DNA: TGTGCCAGCAGCTCAAACAGGGGGTATAATTCACCCCTCCACTTT
CDR3 protein: CASSSNRGYNSPLHF

D gene: TRBD2
clone size: NA
V gene: TRBV11-3
J gene: TRBJ2-5
CDR3 DNA: TGTGCCAGCAGCTTATTCAGCGGGGTCGGTGAGGAGACCCAGTACTTC
CDR3 protein: CASSLFSGVGEETQYF

D gene: NA
clone size: NA
V gene: TRBV6-5
J gene: TRBJ1-2
CDR3 DNA: TGTGCCAGCAGTTACCGGGACAAAAGTTCCTATGGCTACACCTTC
CDR3 protein: CASSYRDKSSYGYTF

D gene: TRBD2
clone size: NA
V gene: TRBV7-6
J gene: TRBJ2-1
CDR3 DNA: TGTGCCAGCAGCCTCCCGGGGGGACGGGGCGAGCAGTTCTTC
CDR3 protein: CASSLPGGRGEQFF

D gene: NA
clone size: NA
V gene: TRBV7-9
J gene: TRBJ2-5
CDR3 DNA: TGTGCCAGCAGCGCTCCCCTGGGGTTTGGGGGGGCGGAGACCCAGTACTTC
CDR3 protein: CASSAPLGFGGAETQYF

D gene: TRBD2
clone size: NA
V gene: TRBV7-6
J gene: TRBJ2-2
CDR3 DNA: TGTGCCAGCAGCTTCGGCGGGGGGGCGAGCACCGGGGAGCTGTTTTTT
CDR3 protein: CASSFGGGASTGELFF

D gene: TRBD1
clone size: NA
V gene: TRBV5-4
J gene: TRBJ1-6
CDR3 DNA: TGTGCCAGCAGCTTGTTCGGACAGGGCGATTCACCCCTCCACTTT
CDR3 protein: CASSLFGQGDSPLHF

D gene: TRBD2
clone size: NA
V gene: TRBV7-2
J gene: TRBJ2-3
CDR3 DNA: TGTGCCAGCAGCCCGACGGGACTAAGCACAGATACGCAGTATTTT
CDR3 protein: CASSPTGLSTDTQYF

D gene: NA
clone size: NA
V gene: TRBV12-5
J gene: TRBJ2-4
CDR3 DNA: TGTGCTAGTGGTTTGGTAAATCTAGCGACGACCAAAAACATTCAGTACTTC
CDR3 protein: CASGLVNLATTKNIQYF

D gene: NA
clone size: NA
V gene: TRBV6-5
J gene: TRBJ1-1
CDR3 DNA: TGTGCCAGCAGTTACTTAGGCAGGGTAGGCACTGAAGCTTTCTTT
CDR3 protein: CASSYLGRVGTEAFF

D gene: NA
clone size: NA
V gene: TRBV9
J gene: TRBJ1-4
CDR3 DNA: TGTGCCAGCAGCCTTGGGGGGGACGGGGAAAAACTGTTTTTT
CDR3 protein: CASSLGGDGEKLFF

D gene: NA
clone size: NA
V gene: TRBV4-2
J gene: TRBJ2-3
CDR3 DNA: TGTGCCAGCAGCTTCAGCGGAGATACGCAGTATTTT
CDR3 protein: CASSFSGDTQYF

D gene: NA
clone size: NA
V gene: TRBV11-2
J gene: TRBJ2-5
CDR3 DNA: TGTGCCAGCAGCGTGACGCGGGGCCCAGAGACCCAGTACTTC
CDR3 protein: CASSVTRGPETQYF

D gene: TRBD1
clone size: NA
V gene: TRBV4-3
J gene: TRBJ2-7
CDR3 DNA: TGCGCCAGCAGCGACATGACAGGGAGCTCCTACGAGCAGTACTTC
CDR3 protein: CASSDMTGSSYEQYF